This TCR beta chain derives from a study of blood T cells in healthy people across ages. Study at large: Template switching captured about one barcoded beta molecule per two T cells.

General observations from the study: TCR beta diversity, measured per million T cells, fell in a roughly linear way with age.

Using a J-beta primer mix together with a sample-barcoded 5' primer, a second PCR was run for roughly 6 to 12 cycles. Every cDNA was tagged by a template-switch adaptor with 12 random nucleotides. One entry per CDR3 protein results from TCRdb running MiXCR on the 5' RACE reads. The table lists more than 650,000 distinct CDR3 sequences, 20% to 25% of them singletons, with about 22% in the top ten. PBMCs, at least 6.5 million per sample, were isolated. V dropped 6 bases and J dropped 3; count of bases not matched to a gene: 5. There are 15 residues in the CDR3. Looked up from germline, CDR1 is MNHEY and CDR2 is SVGAGI. This clonotype has only a few counts. Its antigen remains unknown.

The clonotype was recovered from a man aged 70 or older in good health. The specimen sequenced was blood. The chain combines TRBV6-5 with TRBJ2-6, with TRBD1 identical over 7 bases. The CDR3 is CASRPDRVGANVLTF. CDR3 sequence (DNA): TGTGCCAGCAGACCCGACAGGGTTGGGGCCAACGTCCTGACTTTC.